Presented here are 23 T cell receptor beta chains from one specimen sequenced in a study of blood T cell repertoires in COVID-19. The data were produced by immunoSEQ multiplex PCR, yet TCRdb's version contains in-frame clones alone and is incomplete. The sample has about 120,000 clones; around four fifths are singletons. Sequences were obtained from peripheral blood. The receptor set was obtained from a human donor in a cohort sampled during active COVID-19.

The chain combines TRBV19 with TRBJ2-3, with 7 positions matching TRBD1. Trimming took 5 bases from V and 4 from J; bases not matched to a gene: 9. CDR3 size: 15 residues. Germline V gene sequence: CDR1 LNHDA, CDR2 SQIVND (reference sequence). This CDR3 reads CASSPGAGGSDTQYF. CDR3 nucleotides: TGTGCCAGTAGTCCAGGGGCAGGGGGTTCAGATACGCAGTATTTT.

The rearrangement links TRBV5-3 to TRBJ2-7, with 12 bases matching TRBD2. TRBV5-3 falls under the ORF class, with uncertain function. The CDR3 has 15 residues. V lost 0 bases to trimming and J lost 4 bases; unmatched junction nucleotides: 2. The CDR3 spells CARSLVLAGGYEQYF. The CDR3 DNA reads as TGTGCCAGAAGCTTGGTGCTAGCGGGGGGGTACGAGCAGTACTTC.

The chain links TRBV23-1 to TRBJ1-4, with D possibly matching TRBD1 (5 bases). TRBV23-1 is marked as an open reading frame, function uncertain. The CDR3 runs to 16 residues. With 0 bases removed from V and 3 bases from J, the gap between germline ends came to 11 bases. The chain's CDR3 is CASSQSRQRSNEKLFF. DNA for the CDR3: TGCGCCAGCAGTCAATCAAGACAGCGCTCTAATGAAAAACTGTTTTTT.

This clone was counted once. V gene TRBV12-3 or TRBV12-4 combines with J gene TRBJ1-2; D is unresolved. The CDR3 runs 12 residues. V was cut by 6 bases and J by 8 bases, with 13 bases left in between. The CDR3 reads CASSGLEGGYTF. The CDR3 DNA reads TGTGCCAGCAGCGGACTCGAAGGAGGCTACACCTTC.

This chain connects TRBV5-1 to TRBJ2-3; TRBD2 matches at 11 bases. This CDR3 contains 17 residues. Germline V gene sequence: CDR1 SGHRS, CDR2 YFSETQ. The ends lost 3 bases at V and 1 base at J; junction bases unmatched: 7. The DNA of the CDR3 is TGCGCCAGCAGCTCCCTGCCGACTAGCGGGGGCACAGATACGCAGTATTTT. Translated: CASSSLPTSGGTDTQYF.

The V and J genes are TRBV5-1 and TRBJ2-3, with 9 positions matching TRBD2. Germline V gene data show CDR1 as SGHRS and CDR2 as YFSETQ. This CDR3 comprises 15 residues. V lost 4 bases and J lost 4; bases outside the gene matches: 7. CDR3 coding DNA: TGCGCCAGCAGCCCAGCGGGGGGCGGGTCAGATACGCAGTATTTT. Translated, it gives CASSPAGGGSDTQYF.

The V call is TRBV6-1, the J call TRBJ2-1, with D possibly matching TRBD2 (7 bases). Germline CDR1 and CDR2: MNHNS and SASEGT. The CDR3 extends over 16 amino acids. V lost 1 base and J 4 bases, leaving 14 bases between the germline ends. The CDR3 DNA is TGTGCCAGCAGTGAAGAATGGGGGGGGCCATACAATGAGCAGTTCTTC. Residues: CASSEEWGGPYNEQFF.

The rearrangement joins TRBV24-1 to TRBJ1-1; 8 bases fit TRBD1. V gave up 1 base and J gave up 0 bases; unmatched junction bases: 9. Per germline, CDR1 KGHDR and CDR2 SFDVKD. The CDR3 spans 18 residues. CDR3: CATSDFYRGYLMNTEAFF. The CDR3 nucleotides read TGTGCCACCAGTGATTTTTACAGGGGGTATCTCATGAACACTGAAGCTTTCTTT.

The V and J genes are TRBV6-2 or TRBV6-3 and TRBJ2-1; a weak D match, TRBD2 (6 bases). The CDR3 extends over 14 amino acids. V dropped 1 base and J dropped 7 bases, with 11 bases sitting between them. Germline lookup yields CDR1 MNHEY and CDR2 SVGEGT. CDR3 nucleotides: TGTGCCAGCAGTTACTACGGGGGAGGTAATGAGCAGTTCTTC. Amino acid sequence: CASSYYGGGNEQFF.

A single count supports this clone. The chain recombines TRBV7-2 with TRBJ2-2; TRBD1 matches 9 bases. V shed 11 bases, J shed 3 bases, and the junction held 7 bases outside the gene matches. Per germline, CDR1 SGHTA and CDR2 FQGNSA. This CDR3 has 14 residues. CDR3 sequence: CACGQGFDTGELFF. In DNA, the CDR3 is TGTGCCTGCGGACAGGGGTTCGACACCGGGGAGCTGTTTTTT.

V is TRBV6-5 and J is TRBJ1-2, with D possibly matching TRBD1 (6 bases). Germline values: CDR1 MNHEY, CDR2 SVGAGI. The V gene lost 3 bases and the J gene lost 4 bases, with 18 bases spanning the gap. CDR3 length: 16 amino acids. The CDR3 sequence is CASSYYTIDRLYGYTF. The CDR3 coding sequence is TGTGCCAGCAGTTATTATACCATAGACAGGCTCTATGGCTACACCTTC.

The V and J genes are TRBV10-1 and TRBJ2-7, with 8 bases identical to TRBD1. The trim removed 3 bases at V and 3 bases at J, leaving 7 bases unmatched. The CDR3 consists of 15 residues. Germline V gene data show CDR1 as WNHNN and CDR2 as SYGVQD (reference sequence). CDR3 DNA sequence: TGCGCCAGCAGTGAATCCGAGACAGGGGTCTACGAGCAGTACTTC. This encodes CASSESETGVYEQYF.

This rearrangement joins TRBV6-2 or TRBV6-3 to TRBJ2-1, with a tentative D call TRBD2 (5 bases). Germline loops: CDR1 MNHEY, CDR2 SVGEGT. With 4 bases removed from V and 10 bases from J, the gap between germline ends came to 11 bases. The CDR3 extends over 12 amino acids. The CDR3 DNA is TGTGCCAGCAGTTCGACACCGGGAGAGCAGTTCTTC. Protein product: CASSSTPGEQFF.

The chain uses TRBV11-2 and TRBJ1-1; possible D gene TRBD1, 5 bases. The CDR3 is 13 amino acids. Per the germline V gene, CDR1 is SGHAT and CDR2 is FQNNGV. V was shortened by 4 bases and J by 3 bases, with 9 bases between the two germline ends. DNA of the CDR3: TGTGCCAGCAGCTACATGACAGACACTGAAGCTTTCTTT. Translated: CASSYMTDTEAFF.

V gene TRBV6-5 combines with J gene TRBJ1-6; 9 bases are shared with TRBD1. The germline V gene encodes CDR1 MNHEY and CDR2 SVGAGI. The CDR3 totals 15 residues. V trimming: 2 bases; J trimming: 6 bases; junction bases outside the gene matches: 2. In DNA form, the CDR3 reads TGTGCCAGCAGTTACCAGGACAGGGGTAATTCACCCCTCCACTTT. This translates into CASSYQDRGNSPLHF.

This clone turned up a few times. This chain uses TRBV3-1 (or the pseudogene TRBV3-2) with TRBJ2-5; 7 bases fit TRBD2. Trimming took 1 base from V and 7 from J; bases not matched to a gene: 6. This CDR3 is 14 amino acids long. Germline V lookup: CDR1 LGHDT, CDR2 YNNKEL (reference sequence). The CDR3 loop reads CASSQGEGMGTQYF. Written as DNA, the CDR3 is TGTGCCAGCAGCCAAGGGGAGGGAATGGGGACCCAGTACTTC.

This chain joins TRBV19 and TRBJ2-7; TRBD1 aligns across 8 bases. Germline CDR1 reads LNHDA; CDR2 reads SQIVND (reference sequence). The CDR3 has 14 amino acids. V gave up 6 bases and J gave up 2 bases; unmatched junction bases: 6. The chain's CDR3 is CASRGQVGTYEQYF. CDR3 nucleotides: TGTGCCAGTAGGGGACAGGTCGGAACCTACGAGCAGTACTTC.

The V call is TRBV28, the J call TRBJ2-7, with 7 bases matching TRBD1. V shed 6 bases and J 3 bases; nucleotides not matched to a gene: 14. The CDR3 runs to 16 residues. The germline V gene has CDR1 MDHEN and CDR2 SYDVKM. In DNA form, the CDR3 reads TGTGCCAGCAGCAGCCGGGGAACAGGGGCCAACTACGAGCAGTACTTC. It codes for CASSSRGTGANYEQYF. The full variable domain, completed using reference TRBV28 and TRBJ2-7, is DVKVTQSSRYLVKRTGEKVFLECVQDMDHENMFWYRQDPGLGLRLIYFSYDVKMKEKGDIPEGYSVSREKKERFSLILESASTNQTSMYLCASSSRGTGANYEQYFGPGTRLTVT.

This chain joins TRBV2 and TRBJ2-7; 10 bases are shared with TRBD2. The germline CDR1 and CDR2 sequences are SNHLY and FYNNEI. The CDR3 totals 13 residues. The V gene end was trimmed by 8 bases and the J gene end by 1 base; junction bases not matched to a gene: 2. CDR3: CASGTSVSYEQYF. In DNA form, the CDR3 reads TGTGCCAGCGGGACTAGCGTATCCTACGAGCAGTACTTC.

V usage is TRBV7-5 and J usage is TRBJ2-7; TRBD2 is the table's D call, not checked against the DNA. TRBV7-5 is a pseudogene locus. The CDR3 extends over 12 amino acids. The CDR3 here is CVRAPDSYEQYF. The CDR3 coding sequence is TGTGTCAGAGCGCCCGATTCCTACGAGCAGTACTTC.

The chain joins TRBV7-2 to TRBJ1-1; the D gene is possibly TRBD1 (5 bases). Germline CDR1 and CDR2: SGHTA and FQGNSA. This CDR3 region has 13 residues. V was trimmed by 5 bases and J by 1 base, leaving 8 bases between them. The CDR3 here is CASSKQENTEAFF. As DNA, the CDR3 is TGTGCCAGCAGCAAACAGGAGAACACTGAAGCTTTCTTT.

The V gene is TRBV5-5, the J gene TRBJ1-5, with D possibly matching TRBD1 (5 bases). V was cut by 0 bases and J by 5 bases, with 12 bases left in between. The CDR3 spans 15 residues. Germline V gives CDR1 SGHKS, CDR2 YYEKEE (reference sequence). In DNA form, the CDR3 reads TGTGCCAGCAGCTTGGAGGCAGGGAAACATCAGCCCCAGCATTTT. It is translated as CASSLEAGKHQPQHF. Full variable domain (outside the CDR3, taken from reference TRBV5-5 and TRBJ1-5): DAGVTQSPTHLIKTRGQQVTLRCSPISGHKSVSWYQQVLGQGPQFIFQYYEKEERGRGNFPDRFSARQFPNYSSELNVNALLLGDSALYLCASSLEAGKHQPQHFGDGTRLSIL.

The V gene is TRBV2, the J gene TRBJ1-1, with TRBD1 matching over 11 bases. V dropped 7 bases and J dropped 5; count of bases not matched to a gene: 18. The germline V gene encodes CDR1 SNHLY and CDR2 FYNNEI. The CDR3 has 18 residues. The CDR3: CASKGNRDRGSSWTEAFF. The CDR3 nucleotides are TGTGCCAGCAAAGGGAACCGGGACAGGGGGTCTTCGTGGACTGAAGCTTTCTTT.